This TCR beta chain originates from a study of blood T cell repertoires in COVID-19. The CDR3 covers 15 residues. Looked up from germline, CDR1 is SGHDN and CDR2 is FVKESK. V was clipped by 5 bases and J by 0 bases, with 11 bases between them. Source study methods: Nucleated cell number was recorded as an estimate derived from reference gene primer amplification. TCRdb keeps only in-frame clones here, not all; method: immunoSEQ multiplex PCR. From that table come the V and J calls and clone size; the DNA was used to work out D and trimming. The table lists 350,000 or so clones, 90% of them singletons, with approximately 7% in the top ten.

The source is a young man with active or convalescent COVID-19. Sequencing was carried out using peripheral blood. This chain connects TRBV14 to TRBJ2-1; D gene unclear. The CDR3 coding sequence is TGTGCCAGCAGCTTTATGGAGAGCTCCTACAATGAGCAGTTCTTC. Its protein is CASSFMESSYNEQFF.